The 25 T cell receptor beta chains presented below share a single source sample, sequenced in a study of OX40 agonist ivuxolimab in advanced cancers. The method was immunoSEQ multiplex PCR; TCRdb's version includes in-frame clones alone and lacks a portion of them. The table lists 65,000 to 70,000 clones, around 91% of them singletons, with 8% to 11% in the top ten. Sequenced material: CD4+ or CD8+ T cells sorted from blood, taken in a trial of the OX40 agonist ivuxolimab. These receptors were taken from an adult with an advanced solid tumor such as melanoma, head and neck, liver or kidney cancer.

The chain employs TRBV28 and TRBJ2-3; unclear D gene. This CDR3 contains 14 residues. V lost 6 bases and J lost 2, with 12 bases in between. Germline assignment: CDR1 MDHEN and CDR2 SYDVKM. The CDR3 loop reads CASRVGVFTDTQYF. Here the CDR3 DNA reads TGTGCCAGCAGGGTGGGTGTATTCACAGATACGCAGTATTTT. Filled out from reference TRBV28 and TRBJ2-3, the complete variable domain reads DVKVTQSSRYLVKRTGEKVFLECVQDMDHENMFWYRQDPGLGLRLIYFSYDVKMKEKGDIPEGYSVSREKKERFSLILESASTNQTSMYLCASRVGVFTDTQYFGPGTRLTVL.

This clone was recorded once. The genes are TRBV27 and TRBJ2-7; 12 bases line up with TRBD2. This CDR3 has 15 amino acids. Looked up from germline, CDR1 is MNHEY and CDR2 is SMNVEV (reference sequence). The J segment lost 5 bases and the V segment lost 2 bases, leaving 4 bases of the junction unmatched. CDR3: CASSLLLAGGHEQYF. CDR3 sequence (DNA): TGTGCCAGCAGTTTACTCCTAGCGGGAGGGCACGAGCAGTACTTC.

J is TRBJ1-4 and V is TRBV30; TRBD1 is a possible D gene (5 bases). The V and J ends lost 3 bases and 0 bases respectively, with 20 bases between them. Germline values: CDR1 GTSNPN, CDR2 SVGIG (reference sequence). The CDR3 has 18 residues. The CDR3 DNA sequence: TGTGCCTGGAGGCCCCGGGCAGGGCCCGGGGCAACTAATGAAAAACTGTTTTTT. Translation: CAWRPRAGPGATNEKLFF.

The chain joins TRBV10-3 to TRBJ2-5; D is undetermined. Trimming took 4 bases from V and 4 from J, leaving 10 bases between them. This CDR3 is built from 13 residues. Germline V CDR1 and CDR2: ENHRY, SYGVKD. The CDR3 DNA sequence: TGTGCCATCAGTGGAGGTAGGGTAGAGACCCAGTACTTC. Its protein is CAISGGRVETQYF.

In this sample, this clone turned up once. This chain connects TRBV6-4 to TRBJ1-1; 8 nucleotides match TRBD1. The CDR3 is made up of 13 amino acids. CDR1 is MRHNA, CDR2 SNTAGT, per germline. V dropped 8 bases and J dropped 0; count of bases not matched to a gene: 2. The CDR3 is CASRQGMNTEAFF. The CDR3 nucleotides are TGTGCCAGCCGACAGGGGATGAACACTGAAGCTTTCTTT.

The DNA for the CDR3 is TGTGCCAGCAGCTTACCTCTGCCCGACACTGAAGCTTTCTTT. It is translated as CASSLPLPDTEAFF. This sequence joins TRBV5-4 and TRBJ1-1, with D unclear. In germline, CDR1 is SGHNT, CDR2 YYREEE (reference sequence). This CDR3 contains 14 residues. The V end was cut by 2 bases, the J end by 3 bases, with 11 bases between.

The V gene is TRBV11-3, the J gene TRBJ2-1; tentatively, D is TRBD2 (5 bases). The CDR3 contains 13 residues. Trimming took 6 bases from V and 8 from J, leaving 14 bases between them. Germline values: CDR1 SGHNT, CDR2 YENEEA. Here the CDR3 DNA reads TGTGCCAGCAGGGGGTTGGGGAGCGATGAGCAGTTCTTC. It codes for CASRGLGSDEQFF.

The chain links TRBV2 to TRBJ2-1; D not resolved. The CDR3 runs 12 residues. Germline values: CDR1 SNHLY, CDR2 FYNNEI. Trimming removed 7 bases from V and 7 bases from J, with 11 bases in between. Here the CDR3 DNA reads TGTGCCAGCACCTTCGTAAGTAATGAGCAGTTCTTC. The encoded protein is CASTFVSNEQFF.

Only one count was recorded for this clone. This rearrangement joins TRBV11-2 to TRBJ2-1, with 8 bases fitting TRBD2. CDR3 length: 15 amino acids. Germline CDR1 SGHAT, CDR2 FQNNGV. The ends lost 1 base at V and 9 bases at J; junction bases unmatched: 8. The CDR3 DNA sequence: TGTGCCAGCAGCTTAGTTAGGGATAGCGGGATTGAGCAGTTCTTC. It is translated as CASSLVRDSGIEQFF.

CDR3 in amino acids: CASTSLGTSLYTQYF. CDR3 bases: TGTGCCAGCACTTCCCTCGGGACTAGTCTCTATACGCAGTATTTT. This chain joins TRBV28 and TRBJ2-3; 8 bases map to TRBD2. The germline CDR1 and CDR2 sequences are MDHEN and SYDVKM. The junction had 13 bases not matched to a gene; V was cut back by 7 bases and J by 7 bases. The CDR3 runs to 15 residues.

This chain uses TRBV4-1 with TRBJ1-5, with TRBD1 matching 11 bases. Germline trimming cut 4 bases from V and 2 bases from J; bases unmatched to any gene: 7. The CDR3 runs to 17 residues. Looked up from germline, CDR1 is MGHRA and CDR2 is YSYEKL. In nucleotides, the CDR3 is TGCGCCAGCAGCCCCCGGGACAGGGGGTATGGCAATCAGCCCCAGCATTTT. This codes for CASSPRDRGYGNQPQHF.

The V gene is TRBV15, the J gene TRBJ2-3, with 7 bases matching TRBD2. Germline loops: CDR1 LNHNV, CDR2 YYDKDF (reference sequence). The CDR3 is 18 amino acids. J lost 3 bases, V lost 0 bases, and 12 bases had no gene match. This CDR3 is CATSRDFTRGRETDTQYF. Written as DNA, the CDR3 is TGTGCCACCAGCAGAGATTTCACGCGTGGGCGGGAGACAGATACGCAGTATTTT.

In nucleotides, the CDR3 is TGTGCCAGCAGTTACCGGGTCGTGGCCCCCTACAATGAGCAGTTCTTC. It translates to CASSYRVVAPYNEQFF. This chain connects TRBV6-5 to TRBJ2-1; D ambiguous. The CDR3 has 16 residues. Germline V gene lookup returns CDR1 MNHEY and CDR2 SVGAGI. Trimming pared 2 bases from V and 2 bases from J, leaving 13 bases between.

This rearrangement joins TRBV27 to TRBJ2-7; D unclear. This CDR3 spans 14 amino acids. The V and J ends lost 6 bases and 0 bases respectively, with 12 bases between them. Germline CDR1 is MNHEY and CDR2 is SMNVEV (reference sequence). This chain's CDR3 is CASRKSESSYEQYF. CDR3 nucleotides: TGTGCCAGCAGAAAATCAGAAAGCTCCTACGAGCAGTACTTC.

The chain carries TRBV9 and TRBJ1-3; D is unresolved. Germline V gives CDR1 SGDLS, CDR2 YYNGEE. With 5 bases removed from V and 4 bases from J, the gap between germline ends came to 7 bases. The CDR3 is 12 amino acids. The CDR3, as DNA: TGTGCCAGCAGTTTTGTGGGAAACACCATATATTTT. This sequence encodes CASSFVGNTIYF.

Points on this clone: This same CDR3 is encoded by further DNA sequences in the sample. The chain is built from TRBV18 and TRBJ2-2; the D gene is possibly TRBD1 (6 bases). Germline V gene lookup returns CDR1 KGHSH and CDR2 LQKENI. The CDR3 contains 15 residues. Trimming pared 3 bases from V and 1 base from J, leaving 9 bases between. CDR3 protein: CASSPRQENTGELFF. CDR3 DNA sequence: TGTGCCAGCTCACCCCGACAGGAGAACACCGGGGAGCTGTTTTTT.

This chain connects TRBV10-1 to TRBJ2-5; tentatively, D is TRBD1 (5 bases). Germline assignment: CDR1 WNHNN and CDR2 SYGVQD (reference sequence). The CDR3 has 14 residues. Deletions cut 0 bases from V and 5 bases from J, with 10 bases between. CDR3 nucleotides: TGCGCCAGCAGTGAGTCGGCAGGGCGGGAGACCCAGTACTTC. Protein sequence: CASSESAGRETQYF.

The chain carries TRBV5-1 and TRBJ2-5, with 8 bases matching TRBD2. This CDR3 comprises 13 residues. Germline CDR1 is SGHRS and CDR2 is YFSETQ. V lost 6 bases, J lost 5 bases, and 6 bases stayed unmatched. The CDR3, as DNA: TGCGCCAGCAACACGGGGGGGGTCGAGACCCAGTACTTC. It yields the protein CASNTGGVETQYF.

This chain connects TRBV19 to TRBJ2-3; D remains unclear. This CDR3 has 16 residues. Trimming removed 1 base at V and 0 bases at J, with 11 bases between. In germline, CDR1 is LNHDA, CDR2 SQIVND (reference sequence). CDR3 loop: CASSIALAASTDTQYF. The CDR3 DNA reads as TGTGCCAGTAGTATAGCATTAGCCGCTAGCACAGATACGCAGTATTTT.

The chain couples TRBV19 to TRBJ2-7; 10 bases are a match to TRBD1. CDR3 length: 14 amino acids. J was trimmed by 3 bases and V by 5 bases; bases with no gene match: 4. Germline assignment: CDR1 LNHDA and CDR2 SQIVND (reference sequence). Here the CDR3 reads CASSSRTGGYEQYF. CDR3 coding DNA: TGTGCCAGTAGTTCCCGGACAGGGGGCTACGAGCAGTACTTC.

The chain couples TRBV27 to TRBJ2-5; 8 nucleotides line up with TRBD1. CDR1 MNHEY and CDR2 SMNVEV come from the germline V gene (reference sequence). With 6 bases clipped from V and 3 bases from J, the junction kept 12 bases outside the gene matches. The length of the CDR3 is 16 residues. CDR3 residues: CASRIGTAQGEETQYF. The CDR3 bases are TGTGCCAGCAGGATAGGGACGGCACAGGGGGAAGAGACCCAGTACTTC.

The chain employs TRBV18 and TRBJ2-7, with 9 nucleotides matching TRBD2. Germline values: CDR1 KGHSH, CDR2 LQKENI. V was clipped by 6 bases and J by 6 bases; unmatched bases: 6. This CDR3 has 13 residues. Here the CDR3 DNA reads TGTGCCAGCTCCCAGGGACTAGCCGGCGAGCAGTACTTC. Translated, it gives CASSQGLAGEQYF.

The gene calls are TRBV10-3 and TRBJ2-3; the D gene is possibly TRBD2 (5 bases). Germline CDR1 is ENHRY and CDR2 is SYGVKD. CDR3 length: 15 amino acids. V was trimmed by 2 bases and J by 6 bases, leaving 15 bases between them. Here the CDR3 DNA reads TGTGCCATCAGTGAGCTACCGTCGGGATCGGATACGCAGTATTTT. Its translation is CAISELPSGSDTQYF.

This clone has a single count. This chain joins TRBV6-6 and TRBJ1-1; D might be TRBD1 (5 bases). Germline lookup yields CDR1 MNHNY and CDR2 SVGAGI (reference sequence). This CDR3 has 15 amino acids. V was clipped by 6 bases and J by 5 bases, with 19 bases between them. The CDR3 bases are TGTGCCAGCAGACTTCAGAGGGACCGTAAGACTGAAGCTTTCTTT. As protein: CASRLQRDRKTEAFF.

V and J are TRBV7-2 and TRBJ2-3, with 8 bases aligning to TRBD2. After removal of 4 bases from V and 0 bases from J, the junction contained 6 bases not matched to a gene. This CDR3 spans 16 amino acids. The germline gives CDR1 SGHTA, CDR2 FQGNSA. CDR3 amino acids: CASSSGTRPSTDTQYF. As DNA, the CDR3 is TGTGCCAGCAGCTCCGGGACTAGACCTAGCACAGATACGCAGTATTTT.